This T cell receptor beta chain originates from a study of blood T cell repertoires in COVID-19. Overall study: From T cells, B-cell-depleted T cells, or PBMCs came the material, which was cDNA or gDNA.

V lost 3 bases and J lost 4, with 18 bases in between. Germline assignment: CDR1 SEHNR and CDR2 FQNEAQ (reference sequence). This CDR3 spans 16 amino acids. Residents of 24 US areas, aged roughly 18 to 89 years, made up the participants. Sequenced by immunoSEQ multiplex PCR; TCRdb stores in-frame clones only, minus some. The table shows roughly 230,000 clones, with around 87% occurring only once. The chain recombines TRBV7-9 with TRBJ1-2, with D perhaps matching TRBD1 (5 bases). This TCR was sampled from a young man in a cohort exposed to, infected with or recovered from COVID-19 (not recorded which). Sequenced sample: PBMCs or T cells enriched from blood (not recorded which). The CDR3 coding sequence is TGTGCCAGCAGCTTGCACAAGAAGAGACAGTCCTATGGCTACACCTTC. It codes for CASSLHKKRQSYGYTF.